Presented here are 26 T cell receptor beta chains from one specimen sequenced in a study of T cell responses to AZD1222 COVID-19 vaccine. Method: immunoSEQ multiplex PCR; TCRdb's copy keeps in-frame clones and lacks some. The sample consists of fewer than 90,000 clones, about nine tenths of them appearing once. The source was peripheral blood, collected 28 days after the second AZD1222 dose. The source is an adult who received the AZD1222 COVID-19 vaccine.

V gene TRBV28 combines with J gene TRBJ2-1, with D maybe TRBD1 (6 bases). Trimming pared 3 bases from V and 8 bases from J, leaving 17 bases between. Germline values: CDR1 MDHEN, CDR2 SYDVKM. The CDR3 has 15 residues. The DNA for the CDR3 is TGTGCCAGCAGTTTTTCAGGGGCTCTTGGCGATGAGCAGTTCTTC. This sequence encodes CASSFSGALGDEQFF.

The chain carries TRBV5-4 and TRBJ2-1, with TRBD2 identical over 8 bases. J lost 0 bases, V lost 9 bases, and 11 bases had no gene match. Germline lookup yields CDR1 SGHNT and CDR2 YYREEE (reference sequence). The CDR3 has 16 amino acids. Written as DNA, the CDR3 is TGTGCCACCAAAGAGGGGCTAGCGGGCTCCTACAATGAGCAGTTCTTC. It is translated as CATKEGLAGSYNEQFF.

This chain links TRBV5-5 with TRBJ2-7; 7 nucleotides match TRBD1. The V gene end was trimmed by 3 bases and the J gene end by 0 bases; junction bases not matched to a gene: 6. The CDR3 runs 15 residues. From germline, CDR1 is SGHKS and CDR2 YYEKEE (reference sequence). CDR3 region: CASSWGQRASYEQYF. For the CDR3, the DNA is TGTGCCAGCAGCTGGGGACAGAGAGCCTCCTACGAGCAGTACTTC.

V usage is TRBV28 and J usage is TRBJ1-2, with TRBD1 matching over 7 bases. This CDR3 has 13 residues. The junction had 7 bases not matched to a gene; V was cut back by 6 bases and J by 6 bases. The germline V gene has CDR1 MDHEN and CDR2 SYDVKM. This CDR3 reads CASSPAGGDGYTF. DNA of the CDR3: TGTGCCAGCAGCCCAGCAGGGGGTGATGGCTACACCTTC.

This clone was counted once. This sequence joins TRBV28 and TRBJ2-7, with 8 bases that match TRBD2. The CDR3 loop spans 15 amino acids. The J segment lost 0 bases and the V segment lost 5 bases, leaving 6 bases of the junction unmatched. Germline values: CDR1 MDHEN, CDR2 SYDVKM. Here the CDR3 reads CASSGSGGSSYEQYF. The CDR3 bases are TGTGCCAGCAGTGGAAGCGGGGGAAGCTCCTACGAGCAGTACTTC.

The J gene is TRBJ2-1, the V gene TRBV6-5; D might be TRBD1 (6 bases). Germline loops: CDR1 MNHEY, CDR2 SVGAGI. The germline V and J ends were trimmed by 5 bases and 4 bases, with 12 bases remaining between them. This CDR3 is built from 14 residues. The CDR3 region has the DNA TGTGCCAGCAGTACAAACACAGGGTACAATGAGCAGTTCTTC. Translation gives CASSTNTGYNEQFF.

J is TRBJ2-7 and V is TRBV18; TRBD1 or TRBD2 may be the D gene (5 bases each). Trimming took 3 bases from V and 3 from J, leaving 15 bases between them. Germline lookup yields CDR1 KGHSH and CDR2 LQKENI. The CDR3 is 15 residues long. The DNA for the CDR3 is TGTGCCAGCTCACCGGTGCAGGGAGAAGTCTACGAGCAGTACTTC. Protein product: CASSPVQGEVYEQYF.

The gene calls are TRBV27 and TRBJ2-3, with 9 bases fitting TRBD2. Looked up from germline, CDR1 is MNHEY and CDR2 is SMNVEV (reference sequence). The trim removed 7 bases at V and 5 bases at J, leaving 19 bases unmatched. This CDR3 region has 18 residues. In nucleotides, the CDR3 is TGTGCCAGCACCCAGCCTAGCGGGGCTGGGGCCCGCGGAGATACGCAGTATTTT. This encodes CASTQPSGAGARGDTQYF.

The chain has TRBV24-1 and TRBJ1-5, with a possible D match to TRBD1 (5 bases). The V end was cut by 4 bases, the J end by 1 base, with 19 bases between. Germline assignment: CDR1 KGHDR and CDR2 SFDVKD. CDR3 length: 18 amino acids. The CDR3 loop reads CATSDPRGGVGSNQPQHF. The CDR3 coding sequence is TGTGCCACCAGTGACCCACGCGGGGGGGTAGGGAGCAATCAGCCCCAGCATTTT.

The V gene is TRBV10-1, the J gene TRBJ1-4; no reliable D call. Trimming shortened V by 2 bases and J by 0 bases, and 10 bases separated the two germline ends. CDR1 WNHNN and CDR2 SYGVQD come from the germline V gene (reference sequence). CDR3 length equals 16 residues. CDR3 protein: CASSEAGKATNEKLFF. The DNA for the CDR3 is TGCGCCAGCAGTGAGGCAGGTAAAGCAACTAATGAAAAACTGTTTTTT.

The J gene is TRBJ2-2, the V gene TRBV19, with TRBD1 identical over 7 bases. This CDR3 comprises 14 residues. Germline V CDR1 and CDR2: LNHDA, SQIVND (reference sequence). The junction had 7 bases not matched to a gene; V was cut back by 8 bases and J by 4 bases. CDR3: CASAMDRITGELFF. DNA of the CDR3: TGTGCCAGTGCGATGGACAGGATCACCGGGGAGCTGTTTTTT.

The J gene is TRBJ2-1, the V gene TRBV27; 7 positions match TRBD1. Unmatched junction bases numbered 2, after V lost 3 bases and J lost 3 bases. The germline gives CDR1 MNHEY, CDR2 SMNVEV (reference sequence). The CDR3 is made up of 14 amino acids. The DNA for the CDR3 is TGTGCCAGCAGTTTGCAGGGGGTCTACAATGAGCAGTTCTTC. This translates into CASSLQGVYNEQFF.

The table lists this clone with a count of one. V and J are TRBV20-1 and TRBJ1-6; tentative D call: TRBD1 (5 bases). The V end lost 3 bases, the J end lost 6 bases, and 12 bases lay between the germline ends. This CDR3 has 14 amino acids. CDR1 is DFQATT and CDR2 is SNEGSKA in the germline V gene (reference sequence). In DNA, the CDR3 is TGCAGTGCTAGTCGGGACGCTGTTAATTCACCCCTCCACTTT. This gives the protein CSASRDAVNSPLHF.

The chain couples TRBV6-5 to TRBJ1-2; 7 bases map to TRBD1. V gave up 5 bases and J gave up 8 bases; unmatched junction bases: 14. Germline CDR1 MNHEY, CDR2 SVGAGI. CDR3 length: 15 amino acids. CDR3 coding DNA: TGTGCCAGCAGTCCCCCAGACAGGGCCTACACGGGCTACACCTTC. It translates to CASSPPDRAYTGYTF.

This chain links TRBV18 with TRBJ2-3; the match to TRBD2 covers 14 bases. Germline V gene sequence: CDR1 KGHSH, CDR2 LQKENI. After removal of 2 bases from V and 3 bases from J, the junction contained 7 bases not matched to a gene. CDR3 length: 18 residues. The CDR3 is CASSPGTSGGVQTDTQYF. CDR3 nucleotide sequence: TGTGCCAGCTCACCAGGGACTAGCGGGGGTGTCCAAACAGATACGCAGTATTTT.

This chain connects TRBV6-5 to TRBJ1-1; 7 nucleotides agree with TRBD1. Trimming cost V 5 bases and J 5 bases; bases outside gene matches: 8. Germline lookup yields CDR1 MNHEY and CDR2 SVGAGI. CDR3 length: 14 amino acids. CDR3 residues: CASSLRDSRTEAFF. In nucleotides, the CDR3 is TGTGCCAGCAGTCTCCGGGACAGTCGTACTGAAGCTTTCTTT.

V is TRBV25-1 and J is TRBJ1-5; unclear D gene. CDR1 MGHDK and CDR2 SYGVNS come from the germline V gene. The V and J ends lost 4 bases and 4 bases respectively, with 8 bases between them. The length of the CDR3 is 13 residues. The CDR3 bases are TGTGCCAGCAGTGCCCGACAAAATCAGCCCCAGCATTTT. Protein sequence: CASSARQNQPQHF.

The J gene is TRBJ1-2, the V gene TRBV7-8; maybe TRBD1 (5 bases). Germline V lookup: CDR1 SGHVS, CDR2 FQNEAQ. This CDR3 has 14 residues. Trimming removed 3 bases from V and 2 bases from J, with 10 bases in between. This chain's CDR3 is CASSLGLGNYGYTF. The DNA of the CDR3 is TGTGCCAGCAGCTTGGGACTTGGGAACTATGGCTACACCTTC.

CDR3 sequence: CASSVGQSNNSPLHF. CDR3 nucleotides: TGTGCCAGCAGCGTAGGGCAGTCCAATAATTCACCCCTCCACTTT. The chain couples TRBV9 to TRBJ1-6; D is ambiguous. Germline V gene sequence: CDR1 SGDLS, CDR2 YYNGEE. This CDR3 comprises 15 residues. The V end was cut by 0 bases, the J end by 5 bases, with 9 bases between.

This clone was detected only once. V and J are TRBV6-5 and TRBJ2-1; no clear D gene. V gave up 0 bases and J gave up 9 bases, with 12 bases separating them. The CDR3 is 14 amino acids. Germline CDR1 MNHEY, CDR2 SVGAGI. The CDR3 DNA follows: TGTGCCAGCAGTTACTCTCCCAAGGTGGCTGAGCAGTTCTTC. Residues: CASSYSPKVAEQFF.

The chain is built from TRBV27 and TRBJ1-1; 8 positions agree with TRBD1. This CDR3 has 14 amino acids. Germline trimming cut 2 bases from V and 8 bases from J; bases unmatched to any gene: 7. Germline lookup yields CDR1 MNHEY and CDR2 SMNVEV (reference sequence). The CDR3 here is CASSLHTRTGEAFF. The DNA of the CDR3 is TGTGCCAGCAGTTTACATACCAGGACAGGGGAAGCTTTCTTT.

This clone has just a few counts. The gene calls are TRBV15 and TRBJ2-3, with TRBD2 matching 8 bases. The CDR3 length is 15 residues. Germline CDR1 is LNHNV and CDR2 is YYDKDF (reference sequence). V lost 0 bases to trimming and J lost 6 bases; unmatched junction nucleotides: 5. The CDR3: CATSRDTGGPDTQYF. In nucleotides, the CDR3 is TGTGCCACCAGCAGAGATACGGGGGGGCCGGATACGCAGTATTTT. Looking up the rest from reference TRBV15 and TRBJ2-3 gives the full variable domain: DAMVIQNPRYQVTQFGKPVTLSCSQTLNHNVMYWYQQKSSQAPKLLFHYYDKDFNNEADTPDNFQSRRPNTSFCFLDIRSPGLGDTAMYLCATSRDTGGPDTQYFGPGTRLTVL.

The chain uses TRBV18 and TRBJ2-2, with D possibly TRBD2 on 8 matching bases. Looked up from germline, CDR1 is KGHSH and CDR2 is LQKENI. Between the trimmed V and J ends, which lost 3 bases and 8 bases, there was a span of 16 bases. The CDR3 runs 15 residues. The CDR3 reads CASSPDRTSRGELFF. CDR3 DNA: TGTGCCAGCTCACCGGACAGGACTAGCCGAGGGGAGCTGTTTTTT.

The CDR3 loop reads CASSPGQDQPQHF. CDR3 sequence (DNA): TGTGCCAGCAGTCCGGGACAGGATCAGCCCCAGCATTTT. The V and J genes are TRBV2 and TRBJ1-5; the match to TRBD1 covers 8 bases. V was clipped by 5 bases and J by 5 bases; unmatched bases: 2. The CDR3 is 13 amino acids. CDR1 SNHLY and CDR2 FYNNEI come from the germline V gene.

This rearrangement joins TRBV27 to TRBJ2-2, with 7 bases aligning to TRBD1. The CDR3 runs to 16 residues. The germline V gene has CDR1 MNHEY and CDR2 SMNVEV (reference sequence). V shed 5 bases, J shed 1 base, and the junction held 7 bases outside the gene matches. CDR3 in DNA: TGTGCCAGCAGTCCCTGGGACAGTTGGAACACCGGGGAGCTGTTTTTT. This gives the protein CASSPWDSWNTGELFF.

This clone was counted only a few times. Other DNA variants within this sample encode the same CDR3. V is TRBV5-1 and J is TRBJ2-5; D call uncertain. V lost 2 bases, J lost 5 bases, and 7 bases lay in between. Germline loops: CDR1 SGHRS, CDR2 YFSETQ. The CDR3 runs to 12 residues. The CDR3 here is CASSLVGETQYF. Written as DNA, the CDR3 is TGCGCCAGCAGCTTAGTTGGGGAGACCCAGTACTTC. Based on the CDR3 plus reference TRBV5-1 and TRBJ2-5, the full variable domain is KAGVTQTPRYLIKTRGQQVTLSCSPISGHRSVSWYQQTPGQGLQFLFEYFSETQRNKGNFPGRFSGRQFSNSRSEMNVSTLELGDSALYLCASSLVGETQYFGPGTRLLVL.